These 17 T cell receptor beta chains came from one sample sequenced in a study of blood T cells in healthy people across ages. A second roughly 6 to 12 cycle PCR used barcoded and J-beta primers. TCRdb passed the 5' RACE reads through MiXCR, listing each CDR3 protein once. Among 630,000 or so distinct CDR3 sequences listed, roughly 30% were seen once. The sequenced material came from blood. These receptors were obtained from a woman aged 80 or over in good health.

Ten or more counts support this clonotype. The CDR3 DNA sequence: TGCGCCAGCAGTTCGGTCGGGCGATCCACCTACGAGCAGTACTTC. It specifies CASSSVGRSTYEQYF. The chain is built from TRBV5-1 and TRBJ2-7; D ambiguous. Trimming took 5 bases from V and 2 from J, leaving 17 bases between them. The CDR3 runs 15 residues. The V gene's germline CDR1 is SGHRS and CDR2 YFSETQ.

This clonotype was picked up a small number of times. The V and J genes are TRBV7-6 and TRBJ2-3; TRBD1 agrees at 8 bases. Germline CDR1 reads SGHVS; CDR2 reads FNYEAQ. The V segment lost 1 base and the J segment 0 bases; nucleotides outside the gene matches: 12. The CDR3 has 19 amino acids. CDR3: CASSLESGWGQASTDTQYF. CDR3 coding DNA: TGTGCCAGCAGCTTAGAATCGGGGTGGGGACAGGCAAGCACAGATACGCAGTATTTT. Complete variable domain (other parts from reference TRBV7-6 and TRBJ2-3): GAGVSQSPRYKVTKRGQDVALRCDPISGHVSLYWYRQALGQGPEFLTYFNYEAQQDKSGLPNDRFSAERPEGSISTLTIQRTEQRDSAMYRCASSLESGWGQASTDTQYFGPGTRLTVL.

This clonotype was detected many times. The rearrangement uses TRBV29-1 and TRBJ2-2, with 10 bases lining up with TRBD1. Germline-derived CDR1 and CDR2 are SQVTM and ANQGSEA. V lost 3 bases, J lost 6 bases, and 4 bases stayed unmatched. The CDR3 loop spans 14 amino acids. The chain's CDR3 is CSVDWDRGAGELFF. CDR3 DNA sequence: TGCAGCGTTGATTGGGACAGGGGCGCCGGGGAGCTGTTTTTT.

The genes are TRBV6-6 and TRBJ2-1; D remains unclear. V lost 6 bases, J lost 12 bases, and 15 bases lay in between. Germline CDR1 is MNHNY and CDR2 is SVGAGI (reference sequence). This CDR3 has 12 residues. CDR3 in amino acids: CASRDRASWQFF. The CDR3 coding sequence is TGTGCCAGCAGAGATAGGGCCTCCTGGCAGTTCTTC.

This clonotype was seen ten or more times. The gene calls are TRBV12-3 or TRBV12-4 and TRBJ2-7, with a possible D match to TRBD1 (7 bases). V was pared by 2 bases and J by 4 bases, with 12 bases between. The CDR3 totals 14 residues. The CDR3 region is CASSLNRGLYEQYF. For the CDR3, the DNA is TGTGCCAGCAGTTTAAACAGGGGACTTTACGAGCAGTACTTC.

This clonotype was detected ten times or more. The chain joins TRBV9 to TRBJ2-1; 9 bases line up with TRBD2. The CDR3 is made up of 15 amino acids. Trimming cost V 0 bases and J 7 bases; bases outside gene matches: 5. Germline V gives CDR1 SGDLS, CDR2 YYNGEE. CDR3 sequence: CASSVVPSGENEQFF. The CDR3 nucleotides read TGTGCCAGCAGCGTAGTGCCTAGCGGGGAGAATGAGCAGTTCTTC. The whole variable domain, filled in from reference TRBV9 and TRBJ2-1, reads DSGVTQTPKHLITATGQRVTLRCSPRSGDLSVYWYQQSLDQGLQFLIQYYNGEERAKGNILERFSAQQFPDLHSELNLSSLELGDSALYFCASSVVPSGENEQFFGPGTRLTVL.

The chain has TRBV5-1 and TRBJ2-1, with D unclear. Germline V gives CDR1 SGHRS, CDR2 YFSETQ. This CDR3 has 11 residues. Between the trimmed V and J ends, which lost 0 bases and 9 bases, there was a span of 4 bases. The CDR3 DNA is TGCGCCAGCAGCTTGGATTTTGAGCAGTTCTTC. Encoded protein: CASSLDFEQFF.

This clonotype was seen a few times. V is TRBV20-1 and J is TRBJ1-1; possible D gene TRBD1, 6 bases. CDR1 and CDR2 from the germline V gene are DFQATT and SNEGSKA (reference sequence). V was clipped by 3 bases and J by 5 bases, with 13 bases between them. The CDR3 sequence is 13 residues long. CDR3 protein: CSARLGGLTEAFF. For the CDR3, the DNA is TGCAGTGCTAGGTTGGGGGGGCTAACTGAAGCTTTCTTT.

The genes are TRBV6-1 and TRBJ1-1; the match to TRBD1 covers 11 bases. This CDR3 region has 17 residues. In germline, CDR1 is MNHNS, CDR2 SASEGT. V shed 2 bases and J 0 bases; nucleotides not matched to a gene: 5. CDR3 sequence (DNA): TGTGCCAGCAGTGAATACGTGGGACAGGGGGTGAACACTGAAGCTTTCTTT. This encodes CASSEYVGQGVNTEAFF.

This sequence joins TRBV4-1 and TRBJ1-1; unclear D gene. The V and J ends lost 2 bases and 2 bases respectively, with 12 bases between them. The CDR3 loop spans 15 amino acids. CDR1 MGHRA and CDR2 YSYEKL come from the germline V gene. The CDR3 nucleotides read TGCGCCAGCAGCCAACGGGCCCGGCCCAACACTGAAGCTTTCTTT. Amino acid sequence: CASSQRARPNTEAFF.

This clonotype was seen a handful of times. The V and J genes are TRBV9 and TRBJ1-3; 8 bases map to TRBD1. J was trimmed by 3 bases and V by 4 bases; bases with no gene match: 6. The V gene's germline CDR1 is SGDLS and CDR2 YYNGEE. The CDR3 has 15 amino acids. The CDR3 loop is CASSSRTGNGNTIYF. CDR3 nucleotide sequence: TGTGCCAGCAGCTCACGGACAGGGAATGGAAACACCATATATTTT.

This clonotype has a count of ten or more. This chain links TRBV29-1 with TRBJ2-5; D is possibly TRBD2 (8 bases). The V gene lost 5 bases and the J gene lost 5 bases, with 39 bases spanning the gap. CDR1 and CDR2 from the germline V gene are SQVTM and ANQGSEA. The CDR3 is 21 amino acids. The CDR3 sequence: CSVLGQARSSGTRRTGETQYF. For the CDR3, the DNA is TGCAGCGTTCTCGGACAGGCCCGATCCTCCGGGACTAGGAGGACTGGGGAGACCCAGTACTTC.

At least ten counts were recorded for this clonotype. The chain joins TRBV27 to TRBJ2-7, with D possibly being TRBD1 or TRBD2 (5 bases each). The CDR3 is made up of 15 amino acids. Trimming stripped 4 bases from V and 2 bases from J, with 15 bases between. In germline, CDR1 is MNHEY, CDR2 SMNVEV (reference sequence). CDR3 loop: CASSWGGPIPYEQYF. As DNA, the CDR3 is TGTGCCAGCAGTTGGGGCGGGCCCATCCCCTACGAGCAGTACTTC.

There are many counts of this clonotype. The rearrangement joins TRBV5-5 to TRBJ1-5; TRBD1 might be the D (5 bases). V lost 4 bases to trimming and J lost 0 bases, with 14 bases between them. CDR3 length: 16 residues. Germline V gene data show CDR1 as SGHKS and CDR2 as YYEKEE (reference sequence). CDR3 protein: CASSPAGGDSNQPQHF. Written as DNA, the CDR3 is TGTGCCAGCAGCCCTGCGGGGGGAGATAGCAATCAGCCCCAGCATTTT.

This clonotype was counted only a few times. The J gene is TRBJ2-2, the V gene TRBV4-3; 8 bases fit TRBD2. V was pared by 0 bases and J by 8 bases, with 14 bases of the junction left unmatched. The CDR3 has 18 residues. From germline, CDR1 is LGHNA and CDR2 YSLEER. The DNA of the CDR3 is TGCGCCAGCAGCCAAGAGGTTGTCGCGGGGGGTCTTGCAGGGGAGCTGTTTTTT. It encodes CASSQEVVAGGLAGELFF.

This clonotype was seen many times. The rearrangement uses TRBV6-1 and TRBJ2-4, with a tentative D call TRBD1 (5 bases). CDR3 length equals 16 residues. Per germline, CDR1 MNHNS and CDR2 SASEGT. Between the trimmed V and J ends, which lost 5 bases and 0 bases, there was a span of 14 bases. CDR3 loop: CASSPRQRLAKNIQYF. The CDR3 DNA reads TGTGCCAGCAGTCCACGACAGAGACTAGCCAAAAACATTCAGTACTTC.

About this clonotype: A read error may account for a junction end that differs from germline. This chain connects TRBV27 to TRBJ2-3; 14 nucleotides line up with TRBD2. CDR3 length equals 17 residues. The germline V gene encodes CDR1 MNHEY and CDR2 SMNVEV (reference sequence). CDR3 bases: TGTGCCTGCAGTTTCTCGGGACTAGCGGGGGGCACAGATACGCAGTATTTT. Protein product: CACSFSGLAGGTDTQYF.